This T cell receptor beta chain is drawn from a study of T-cell memory formation after mild COVID-19. Trimming shortened V by 1 base and J by 0 bases, and 11 bases separated the two germline ends. The CDR3 loop spans 16 amino acids. Germline-derived CDR1 and CDR2 are SEHNR and FQNEAQ (reference sequence). TCRdb called the 5' RACE reads again in MiXCR, with one record for every CDR3 protein. The table records hundreds of thousands of distinct CDR3 sequences, about 23% of them present only once. This clonotype was seen more than once but under ten times. This TCR derives from an adult woman who had mild COVID-19 (a few samples of this study predate the infection). Cell type and time point are not known. The chain recombines TRBV7-9 with TRBJ2-3, with a possible D match to TRBD2 (5 bases). Sequenced material: PBMCs or a T cell subset sorted from them (not recorded which). The CDR3 is CASSLDPSRSTDTQYF. CDR3 bases: TGTGCCAGCAGCTTAGATCCTAGCAGAAGCACAGATACGCAGTATTTT.